The clone carrying this T cell receptor beta chain was detected only a few times. What it binds is not known. These data originate in a study of identical twins. Study conclusions and caveats: Beta out-of-frame twin sharing showed a weaker excess. In cord blood, abundant beta clonotypes had fewer insertions; memory showed no trend.

Healthy Caucasians were all of the donors. Via MiXCR, TCRdb re-called the 5' RACE reads, giving one row per CDR3 protein. The data contain roughly 1,500,000 distinct CDR3 sequences, roughly a third of them seen just once; the ten biggest clones take up 0.27%. The V end lost 3 bases, the J end lost 6 bases, and 5 bases lay between the germline ends. CDR3 length: 12 amino acids. This TCR was recovered from a newborn girl in good health. The source material was cord blood. The V gene is TRBV12-3 or TRBV12-4, the J gene TRBJ2-2; D ambiguous. The CDR3 bases are TGTGCCAGCAGTTTTTGGTCCGGGGAGCTGTTTTTT. Translation gives CASSFWSGELFF.